Detailed here is one T cell receptor (beta chain). Its antigen is unidentified. This record comes from a study of T cell responses to AZD1222 COVID-19 vaccine. TCRdb's copy holds only in-frame clones and misses some; the assay was immunoSEQ multiplex PCR. This sample has about 21,000 clones; approximately 81% occur once, and the top ten carry roughly 16%. CDR3 length equals 15 residues. CDR1 is KGHSH, CDR2 LQKENI, per germline. Trimming took 3 bases from V and 1 from J; bases not matched to a gene: 3. Whole-study results and caveats: Spike was spanned by vaccine-associated CD4 TCRs, which were dominant at 160-218 and 743-854. Samples come after the peak T cell response, not at day 14. Mostly white British, mostly female donors; authors suggested clonal diversity may be underestimated.

The J gene is TRBJ2-3, the V gene TRBV18; 8 bases line up with TRBD2. The sequence came from an adult who received the AZD1222 COVID-19 vaccine. The input for sequencing was peripheral blood, taken 28 days after the second AZD1222 dose. CDR3 sequence: CASSPATSGTDTQYF. Here the CDR3 DNA reads TGTGCCAGCTCACCGGCGACTAGCGGCACAGATACGCAGTATTTT.